What follows describes a single TCR beta chain. It lacks a known antigen. Base-call qualities are not available, and no considerably larger clone is one nucleotide away. The same CDR3 arises from other DNA sequences in this sample as well. This sample's time point label indicates: around 4 weeks on oral tofacitinib. The sample's treatment or condition, from its label and the paper: oral pan-JAK inhibitor, 5-10 mg twice daily. Lesional scalp punch biopsies and peripheral blood were collected from alopecia areata patients. PBMCs were isolated by density centrifugation and stained for CD3, CD4 and CD8, after which CD4+ and CD8+ T cells were sorted on a FACSAria. Libraries were prepared through the immunoSEQ multiplex PCR assay. RNA was extracted from all samples and reverse transcribed into cDNA, which served as template for TCR sequencing. First-strand cDNA was synthesized using SuperScript III with a 2:1 mix of oligo-dT and random hexamers. Amplification bias was assessed with a synthetic immune receptor repertoire, and residual bias was removed computationally. The study's processing was this. Raw reads were preprocessed to remove errors, and CDR3 was defined by IMGT conventions from the conserved cysteine to phenylalanine. Clonality was computed as 1 minus the Shannon entropy, with the entropy normalized by log2 of the number of productive unique TCRs. Whether scalp clones were CD4 or CD8 was inferred by matching scalp TCRbeta sequences against CD4 and CD8 repertoires sorted from blood. What TCRdb holds here is the immuneACCESS table cut down to in-frame rearrangements. Part of the clones is not present; checked against another copy, under half of the missing clones reflect an unresolved V gene, and the others are unexplained. V and J calls and clone size are given by that table; D and trimming were obtained from the DNA. The sample table holds 190,000 or so clones, of which about three fifths were seen once. Jointly, the top ten make up 3% to 3.5% of the sample.

The sample originates from a study of CD8+ T cells in alopecia areata (dated by TCRdb to the late 2010s). Describing the broader study: The treated patients, all with moderate-to-severe alopecia areata, were enrolled in an open-label pilot trial of oral tofacitinib given at 5 to 10 mg twice daily. In both human patients and the C3H/HeJ mouse model, the study applied high-throughput TCRbeta sequencing to look at T cell clonal expansion in alopecia areata. In humans, TCRbeta sequencing was performed on scalp tissue and on sorted CD4+ and CD8+ peripheral blood T cells from healthy controls and from patients with patchy or totalis/universalis alopecia areata. In treated patients, disease severity was measured using the SALT score, which gives the percentage of scalp surface area affected. RNA was extracted with the PAXgene miRNA kit for fixed scalp, the miRNeasy kit for PBMCs, and the RNeasy kit for mouse skin. Amplification of TCRbeta CDR3 regions was done by immunoSEQ multiplex PCR using 35 Vbeta forward primers and 13 Jbeta reverse primers. Tofacitinib was administered for 6 to 18 months, and 6 months of follow-up off drug were then conducted to assess delayed response and recurrence. Clonality in the scalp was compared among normal scalp (n=4), patchy alopecia areata scalp (n=8), and alopecia totalis/universalis scalp (n=8). Biopsies were taken from tofacitinib-treated patients at baseline and again at 4 and 24 weeks into treatment, and several of those patients also had a later scalp biopsy. The investigation overall reported the following: The treated cohort was small, with a single nonresponder, so links between baseline CD8+ expansion and response need larger studies. Unlike mouse skin, which is dominated by gammadelta T cells, normal human skin has resident alphabeta T cells that are also sequenced, and this complicates analysis of the scalp TCR repertoire. Shared TCR sequences between patients were less evident than in mice, which may be partly attributable to HLA diversity in the patient population. Tofacitinib significantly lowered scalp clonality and the number of expanded CD8+ clones among the top 100 scalp clones. Many expanded lesional clones persisted in scalp and blood during tofacitinib treatment, which may partly explain relapse after stopping treatment. Compared with normal scalp, lesional scalp, particularly in alopecia totalis/universalis, had higher clonality and more expanded CD8+ clones, which suggests antigenic drive.

CDR1 SGHRS and CDR2 YFSETQ are derived from the germline V gene. V is reduced by 4 bases and J by 5 bases, leaving a spacing of 12 bases between them. The CDR3 contains 13 residues, cysteine and phenylalanine counted. Left in the record is the CDR3 DNA by itself, 39 bases read in frame from the first base. The chain is encoded by TRBV5-1 joined to TRBJ2-5; a confident D gene designation cannot be given. The source was CD4+ T cells sorted from blood, collected at week 4, from a patient treated with tofacitinib. This TCR was sampled from a human donor with alopecia areata. At the DNA level, the sequence is TGCGCCAGCAGCCTCGCTGGTGGGGAGACCCAGTACTTC. This translates into CASSLAGGETQYF.